This T cell receptor beta chain was retrieved from a study of T cell clusters in autoimmune cytopenias. Multiplex touch-down PCR amplified TRB using TRB-A and TRB-B pools in one tube. TCRdb derives one entry per CDR3 protein from the multiplex PCR reads, leaving out DNA. The listing records roughly 890 distinct CDR3 sequences. TRB amplification used approximately 250 ng of peripheral blood genomic DNA. This CDR3 region has 16 residues. The germline CDR1 and CDR2 sequences are SGHAT and FQNNGV. The chain recombines TRBV11-2 with TRBJ2-2; without DNA, the TCRdb call of TRBD1 cannot be checked. Sequencing was done on a sample of peripheral blood. This receptor was obtained from a human donor with an autoimmune cytopenia or autoimmune hepatitis (not recorded which). CDR3 region: CASSSRRPGLTGELFF.